This T cell receptor (beta chain) comes out of a study of Ad26.COV2.S vaccination and SARS-CoV-2 variants. About the research overall: Donor got 5x10^10 or 1x10^11 viral particles of Ad26.COV2.S.

Libraries were prepared by immunoSEQ multiplex PCR; TCRdb keeps only in-frame clonotypes and omits some of them. This repertoire shows around 500,000 clones, 80% to 90% found once; its top ten account for around 1.6%. As concerns this clone: The antigen is undetermined.

V lost 2 bases, J lost 8 bases, and 9 bases lay in between. This CDR3 has 12 residues. Germline values: CDR1 KGHSH, CDR2 LQKENI. Whole-study results and caveats: Total T cell responses may have been underestimated by the TCR breadth and depth analyses.

This sample's treatment: over 15 received Ad26.COV2.S at low or high dose, single or two shots; 5 received placebo; per-sample allocation not given. Collection of the samples took place on day 63 after the first injection of vaccine or placebo. The receptor's source is a person aged 18-60 years who received the Ad26.COV2.S COVID-19 vaccine or a placebo. The sequencing used peripheral blood, collected in a trial of Ad26.COV2.S vaccine versus placebo. The V gene is TRBV18, the J gene TRBJ1-1; D remains ambiguous. The DNA for the CDR3 is TGTGCCAGCTCACCAGTCGGGTCAGAAGCTTTCTTT. Its translation: CASSPVGSEAFF.